The source of this T cell receptor (beta chain) is a study of T cells in Graves' hyperthyroidism and ophthalmopathy. Study-wide findings and caveats: Blood samples included most of the expanded thyroid clonotypes exceeding 0.001. Stable hyperthyroidism and ophthalmopathy were separated using 13 V-J signatures.

This clonotype has ten or more counts. Its specificity is not known. Graves' hyperthyroidism was deemed stable absent ophthalmopathy progression within 18 months. This sample holds PBMCs from less than 13 ml fresh peripheral blood. The CDR3 regions of TCR beta were amplified from RNA transcripts. With the HTBI primer set, the TCR CDR3 went through a first round of RT-PCR. TCRdb recomputed calls from the multiplex PCR reads with MiXCR, one row per CDR3 protein. This sample carries under 400,000 distinct CDR3 sequences, roughly a fifth of them seen once, and the ten largest clones take over 40%. V lost 3 bases and J lost 1, with 10 bases in between. The CDR3 extends over 14 amino acids. Germline values: CDR1 PRHDT, CDR2 FYEKMQ (reference sequence).

The source of this sequence is a woman aged 50 to 60 with Graves' hyperthyroidism. What was sequenced was blood. The rearrangement uses TRBV13 and TRBJ2-7; maybe TRBD2 (6 bases). This CDR3 reads CASSLGLTSYEQYF. In DNA, the CDR3 is TGTGCCAGCAGCTTGGGACTGACTTCCTACGAGCAGTACTTC.